This TCR beta chain was profiled in a study of OX40 agonist ivuxolimab in advanced cancers. General study points: Within 6 weeks, CD4+ and CD8+ blood T cells expanded clonally at 0.1 to 3.0 mg/kg.

Sequenced by immunoSEQ multiplex PCR; TCRdb stores in-frame clones only, minus some. The data contain roughly 120,000 clones, around nine tenths of them singletons. The germline V gene has CDR1 SGHNT and CDR2 YENEEA. The CDR3 sequence is 16 residues long. V shed 2 bases and J 6 bases; nucleotides not matched to a gene: 7. Notes on this clone: Its specificity is not known.

The sequencing used CD4+ or CD8+ T cells sorted from blood, collected in a trial of the OX40 agonist ivuxolimab. The rearrangement links TRBV11-3 to TRBJ2-1; 10 bases are shared with TRBD2. This receptor was taken from an adult with an advanced solid tumor such as melanoma, head and neck, liver or kidney cancer. CDR3 DNA sequence: TGTGCCAGCAGCTTACATGGACTAGCGGACAGCAATGAGCAGTTCTTC. Its translation: CASSLHGLADSNEQFF.